Sequencing of this T cell receptor beta chain was carried out in a study of blood T cell repertoires in COVID-19. The repertoire was sequenced with immunoSEQ multiplex PCR; TCRdb's copy has only in-frame clones and lacks some. The table lists about 210,000 clones, about nine tenths of them singletons. CDR3 size: 16 residues. Germline V gene data show CDR1 as SGHVS and CDR2 as FQNEAQ. The ends lost 5 bases at V and 0 bases at J; junction bases unmatched: 8. This clone was observed once. The rearrangement joins TRBV7-8 to TRBJ1-1; 8 bases agree with TRBD1. Specimen: peripheral blood. The TCR comes from a middle-aged woman with acute or convalescent COVID-19. The CDR3 DNA reads as TGTGCCAGCAGCCATACCTGGGACAGGATGAACACTGAAGCTTTCTTT. The encoded protein is CASSHTWDRMNTEAFF. Full variable domain (outside the CDR3, taken from reference TRBV7-8 and TRBJ1-1): GAGVSQSPRYKVAKRGQDVALRCDPISGHVSLFWYQQALGQGPEFLTYFQNEAQLDKSGLPSDRFFAERPEGSVSTLKIQRTQQEDSAVYLCASSHTWDRMNTEAFFGQGTRLTVV.